This TCR beta chain was documented in a study of early T cells in non-severe SARS-CoV-2 infection (dated by TCRdb to about 2021). Regarding the research as a whole: Because TCR sequencing relied on bulk RNA taken from unsorted whole blood, pairing of alpha and beta chains was not possible.

The library came from 5' RACE. The instrument given in TCRdb is NextSeq 500. The TCR library protocol attached unique molecular identifiers to individual cDNA molecules to correct for sequencing error and PCR bias. Both TCR alpha and beta chains were sequenced, and tight co-correlation was observed between alpha and beta sequence abundances in each sample. Under the source paper's analysis protocol: V gene, J gene and CDR3 annotation of TCR sequences was performed with Decombinator V4. TCRs were defined as expanded if a significant change between any two time points was detected under a Poisson model with p below 0.0001. TCR abundances were normalised to the total number of TCRs sequenced per sample and expressed as counts per million. TRAV1-2 paired with TRAJ12, TRAJ20 or TRAJ33 defined MAIT TCRs, while TRAV10 paired with TRAJ18 defined iNKT TCRs. VDJdb, accessed 1 November 2021, was searched for CMV, EBV and SARS-CoV-2 annotated TCRs, excluding TCRs annotated for multiple antigens. Through fastp at Q25 and MiXCR, TCRdb rebuilt clones from the public reads, retaining in-frame beta chains. When rows share a CDR3 protein, they turn into one entry using the most common DNA and genes. The V and J calls and clone size are TCRdb's, not the authors'. This sample has 80,000 or so distinct CDR3 sequences in its table, and 9.5% to 15% of those were observed once. The ten largest clones represent around 3.7% of the sample.

This clonotype has at least ten counts. No cognate antigen has been identified for it. No base quality values were provided; no much bigger clone lies one nucleotide off. The study was a case-control design nested within a healthcare worker cohort in London, UK, with weekly nasopharyngeal swab PCR tests and blood sampling. Between 23 and 31 March 2020, the week of the UK lockdown, healthcare workers were enrolled and then followed up weekly for as long as 16 weeks. The V end loses 8 bases and the J end loses 2 bases, and a stretch of 5 bases separates them. The CDR3 holds 10 amino acids from the cysteine to the phenylalanine. The only DNA kept is the CDR3, 30 bases in frame from the first base. The germline V gene encodes CDR1 SQVTM and CDR2 ANQGSEA. Overall results and qualifications from the work: Matching against VDJdb was skewed toward anti-spike CD8 responses, likely underestimated virus-specific expansions, and missed private and CD4 specificities.

The sample consisted of whole blood. The chain couples TRBV29-1 to TRBJ2-3; the D segment cannot be called with confidence. The sequence came from an adult who was a healthcare worker with PCR-confirmed SARS-CoV-2 infection or an uninfected control (not recorded which). The DNA sequence is TGCAGCTCCTACACAGATACGCAGTATTTT. It encodes CSSYTDTQYF.